What follows are 22 T cell receptor beta chains derived from one specimen sequenced in a study of liver allograft versus peripheral blood T cells. On the study more broadly: Transplanted-liver T cell receptor repertoires were compared with recipients' peripheral blood repertoires.

A single record per CDR3 protein comes from TCRdb applying MiXCR to the reads. Here the sample spans some 7,000 distinct CDR3 sequences, approximately 16% being singletons. Every receptor here comes from a human patient who had a liver transplant. Among the T cells, some may be from the graft donor.

Relative to its sample, this clonotype is medium-sized (0.01 to 0.1%). The conserved closing phenylalanine or tryptophan is absent in this CDR3, likely reflecting a read error. Because the CDR3's place on the DNA is in doubt, the DNA is left out and the CDR3 is given as listed by TCRdb. The gene calls are TRBV18 and TRBJ2-7; TRBD2 is the table's D call, not checked against the DNA. The length of the CDR3 is 12 amino acids, counting both ends. Germline V gene lookup returns CDR1 KGHSH and CDR2 LQKENI. The CDR3 sequence is CASSPSGEGMVL.

This clonotype was recorded at least ten times. V and J are TRBV19 and TRBJ2-1; perhaps TRBD2 as D (5 bases). Per germline, CDR1 LNHDA and CDR2 SQIVND (reference sequence). The ends were cut back, 3 bases at V and 3 bases at J, with 12 bases in the middle. This CDR3 spans 15 amino acids. CDR3 DNA: TGTGCCAGTAGTATCGGGATTCAAATCTACAATGAGCAGTTCTTC. As protein: CASSIGIQIYNEQFF.

This chain uses TRBV12-3 or TRBV12-4 with TRBJ2-2; D is ambiguous. The CDR3 sequence is 11 residues long. The V end lost 5 bases, the J end lost 7 bases, and 5 bases lay between the germline ends. CDR3 sequence reads: CASSRGGELFF. The DNA for the CDR3 is TGTGCCAGCAGTCGAGGCGGGGAGCTGTTTTTT.

This clonotype came up many times. This chain joins TRBV19 and TRBJ1-2; tentatively, D is TRBD1 (6 bases). The CDR3 runs to 13 residues. Trimming took off 9 bases at V and 8 bases at J, with 19 bases between the two ends. Germline CDR1 is LNHDA and CDR2 is SQIVND (reference sequence). The CDR3: CASTPQDRKGYTF. Here the CDR3 DNA reads TGTGCCAGCACCCCCCAAGACAGGAAGGGCTACACCTTC.

A note on this clonotype: This sequence may be a read error, since a much larger clone differs from it by one base. V is TRBV6-1 and J is TRBJ1-1; D may be TRBD1 (5 bases). Germline assignment: CDR1 MNHNS and CDR2 SASEGT. This CDR3 region has 15 residues. Trimming stripped 5 bases from V and 4 bases from J, with 17 bases between. The CDR3 here is CASSYSSGSGTEAFF. The CDR3 coding sequence is TGTGCCAGCAGTTACTCCTCAGGGTCTGGCACTGAAGCTTTCTTT.

This clonotype was seen repeatedly, ten times or more. The V gene is TRBV10-1, the J gene TRBJ2-2; TRBD2 matches at 7 bases. Germline lookup yields CDR1 WNHNN and CDR2 SYGVQD (reference sequence). V trimming: 2 bases; J trimming: 1 base; junction bases outside the gene matches: 1. The CDR3 has 15 residues. The CDR3, as DNA: TGCGCCAGCAGTGAGAGCGGGATGAACACCGGGGAGCTGTTTTTT. This gives the protein CASSESGMNTGELFF.

This clonotype was recorded many times. The CDR3 bases are TGTGCCAGCAGCCCTCCGAGGACAGGTAACACTGAAGCTTTCTTT. Translated: CASSPPRTGNTEAFF. The chain joins TRBV7-2 to TRBJ1-1, with 7 bases identical to TRBD1. The CDR3 sequence is 15 residues long. CDR1 is SGHTA and CDR2 is FQGNSA in the germline V gene. Trimming took 5 bases from V and 2 from J; bases not matched to a gene: 8.

The chain employs TRBV18 and TRBJ1-2; D ambiguous. The germline gives CDR1 KGHSH, CDR2 LQKENI. The CDR3 has 13 residues. The ends were cut back, 3 bases at V and 8 bases at J, with 13 bases in the middle. CDR3 bases: TGTGCCAGCTCACCGTCCGGAGGCGGGGGCTACACCTTC. This codes for CASSPSGGGGYTF. Complete variable domain (other parts from reference TRBV18 and TRBJ1-2): NAGVMQNPRHLVRRRGQEARLRCSPMKGHSHVYWYRQLPEEGLKFMVYLQKENIIDESGMPKERFSAEFPKEGPSILRIQQVVRGDSAAYFCASSPSGGGGYTFGSGTRLTVV.

This clonotype rates as medium-sized. The chain uses TRBV6-6 and TRBJ1-2; 7 nucleotides agree with TRBD1. The length of the CDR3 is 15 residues. From germline, CDR1 is MNHNY and CDR2 SVGAGI (reference sequence). Unmatched junction bases numbered 19, after V lost 8 bases and J lost 10 bases. CDR3 sequence reads: CASAMPTGTHQTYTF. In DNA, the CDR3 is TGTGCCAGCGCCATGCCGACAGGGACACACCAAACCTACACCTTC.

By frequency in the sample, this clonotype is medium-sized (0.01 to 0.1%). The V gene is TRBV11-1, the J gene TRBJ1-1; no clear D gene. Germline V lookup: CDR1 SGHAT, CDR2 FQDESV (reference sequence). CDR3 size: 14 residues. V gave up 3 bases and J gave up 1 base, with 9 bases separating them. The CDR3 sequence is CASSLGRANTEAFF. The CDR3 DNA is TGTGCCAGCAGCTTGGGTAGGGCGAACACTGAAGCTTTCTTT.

This clonotype is deemed medium-sized. J is TRBJ1-1 and V is TRBV19; TRBD1 matches 7 bases. V trimming: 5 bases; J trimming: 5 bases; junction bases outside the gene matches: 5. The CDR3 is 13 residues long. CDR1 is LNHDA, CDR2 SQIVND, per germline (reference sequence). The CDR3 here is CASSATGFTEAFF. The CDR3 bases are TGTGCCAGTAGTGCGACAGGGTTTACTGAAGCTTTCTTT. The variable domain in full, with the rest retrieved from reference TRBV19 and TRBJ1-1, is DGGITQSPKYLFRKEGQNVTLSCEQNLNHDAMYWYRQDPGQGLRLIYYSQIVNDFQKGDIAEGYSVSREKKESFPLTVTSAQKNPTAFYLCASSATGFTEAFFGQGTRLTVV.

This clonotype is classed as medium-sized. The chain has TRBV27 and TRBJ1-1; TRBD1 might be the D (5 bases). Between the trimmed V and J ends, which lost 10 bases and 7 bases, there was a span of 13 bases. CDR3 length: 11 residues. The germline CDR1 and CDR2 sequences are MNHEY and SMNVEV (reference sequence). The CDR3 region is CATQGFGEAFF. In DNA form, the CDR3 reads TGTGCCACCCAGGGTTTTGGTGAAGCTTTCTTT.

The chain joins TRBV27 to TRBJ2-7, with 9 bases matching TRBD1. This CDR3 is built from 13 residues. The J segment lost 9 bases and the V segment lost 6 bases, leaving 9 bases of the junction unmatched. Germline values: CDR1 MNHEY, CDR2 SMNVEV (reference sequence). CDR3 residues: CASRGTGTVGQYF. The CDR3 DNA is TGTGCCAGCAGAGGGACAGGGACCGTCGGGCAGTACTTC.

The genes are TRBV12-3 or TRBV12-4 and TRBJ2-1; D is unresolved. This CDR3 is built from 12 residues. Trimming cost V 6 bases and J 5 bases, with 8 bases left between them. The DNA of the CDR3 is TGTGCCAGCAGCCCCCCGAACAATGAGCAGTTCTTC. The encoded protein is CASSPPNNEQFF.

Judged by abundance, this clonotype is medium-sized (0.01 to 0.1%). This chain connects TRBV7-2 to TRBJ1-5; D unresolved. The CDR3 consists of 16 residues. Germline values: CDR1 SGHTA, CDR2 FQGNSA. Between the trimmed V and J ends, which lost 4 bases and 0 bases, there was a span of 13 bases. The CDR3 sequence is CASSSSTTHSNQPQHF. The CDR3 bases are TGTGCCAGCAGCTCATCGACAACCCATAGCAATCAGCCCCAGCATTTT.

By share, this clonotype counts as large. V usage is TRBV18 and J usage is TRBJ1-4; D not resolved. V shed 5 bases and J shed 0 bases, with 10 bases lying between them. The CDR3 spans 15 residues. CDR1 is KGHSH, CDR2 LQKENI, per germline. This CDR3 is CASSEGVATNEKLFF. The CDR3 DNA reads as TGTGCCAGCTCAGAGGGAGTTGCAACTAATGAAAAACTGTTTTTT.

This clonotype is judged medium-sized. V gene TRBV6-2 or TRBV6-3 combines with J gene TRBJ1-2, with 7 bases that match TRBD1. V shed 6 bases and J 6 bases; nucleotides not matched to a gene: 13. The CDR3 totals 15 residues. The germline CDR1 and CDR2 sequences are MNHEY and SVGEGT. CDR3 region: CASRTMGGGIDGYTF. Here the CDR3 DNA reads TGTGCCAGCAGGACTATGGGAGGGGGCATCGATGGCTACACCTTC.

Regarding this clonotype: This may arise from a read error, as a much more abundant clone is one base away. The V call is TRBV7-9, the J call TRBJ1-2, with D maybe TRBD1 (6 bases). CDR1 is SEHNR, CDR2 FQNEAQ, per germline (reference sequence). The CDR3 consists of 15 residues. Trimming shortened V by 8 bases and J by 4 bases, and 20 bases separated the two germline ends. The CDR3 reads CASARRGGQSYGYTF. In DNA, the CDR3 is TGTGCCAGCGCCCGGCGCGGGGGGCAGAGCTATGGCTACACCTTC.

By share, this clonotype counts as medium-sized. The chain links TRBV7-2 to TRBJ1-1; 8 bases align to TRBD1. This CDR3 has 18 amino acids. V shed 5 bases, J shed 0 bases, and the junction held 14 bases outside the gene matches. The germline V gene encodes CDR1 SGHTA and CDR2 FQGNSA. CDR3 nucleotides: TGTGCCAGCAGCCTCGGACAGGGCATGGGAGTAATGAACACTGAAGCTTTCTTT. Its protein product is CASSLGQGMGVMNTEAFF.

This clonotype occurred a few times. This chain connects TRBV9 to TRBJ1-6; D call uncertain. In germline, CDR1 is SGDLS, CDR2 YYNGEE. The CDR3 totals 16 residues. V was trimmed by 4 bases and J by 0 bases, leaving 11 bases between them. The CDR3 protein is CASSPQASSYNSPLHF. The DNA of the CDR3 is TGTGCCAGCAGCCCCCAAGCCAGCTCCTATAATTCACCCCTCCACTTT.

Within the sample, this clonotype is medium-sized. This chain uses TRBV18 with TRBJ1-4; 11 bases are a match to TRBD1. The V and J ends lost 3 bases and 8 bases, in that order; junction bases with no gene match: 5. The CDR3 extends over 15 amino acids. Germline CDR1 reads KGHSH; CDR2 reads LQKENI. CDR3: CASSPLGQGDEKLFF. In DNA form, the CDR3 reads TGTGCCAGCTCACCCCTGGGACAGGGGGACGAAAAACTGTTTTTT.

This clonotype is labeled medium-sized (0.01 to 0.1%). This chain joins TRBV9 and TRBJ1-1; D not certain. The CDR3 spans 14 residues. Germline V gene sequence: CDR1 SGDLS, CDR2 YYNGEE. Trimming pared 4 bases from V and 1 base from J, leaving 11 bases between. CDR3 DNA: TGTGCCAGCAGCCCACAGCCAGGGAACACTGAAGCTTTCTTT. Its translation is CASSPQPGNTEAFF.